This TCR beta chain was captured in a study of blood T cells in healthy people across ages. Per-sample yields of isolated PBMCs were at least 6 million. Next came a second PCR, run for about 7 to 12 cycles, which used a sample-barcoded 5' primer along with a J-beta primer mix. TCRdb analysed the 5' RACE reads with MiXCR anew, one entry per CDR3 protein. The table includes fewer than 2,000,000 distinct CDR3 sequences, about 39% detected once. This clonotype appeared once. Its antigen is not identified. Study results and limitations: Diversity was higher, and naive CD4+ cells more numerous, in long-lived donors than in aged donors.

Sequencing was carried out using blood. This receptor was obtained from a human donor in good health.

This CDR3 is CASSLLNVAGDRETQYF. As DNA, the CDR3 is TGTGCCAGCAGCTTATTGAATGTAGCGGGAGATCGAGAGACCCAGTACTTC. The V call is TRBV7-9, the J call TRBJ2-7; 9 positions agree with TRBD2. Matching the DNA end better, TRBJ2-5 makes the J call doubtful. The CDR3 contains 17 residues. Germline CDR1 SEHNR, CDR2 FQNEAQ (reference sequence).